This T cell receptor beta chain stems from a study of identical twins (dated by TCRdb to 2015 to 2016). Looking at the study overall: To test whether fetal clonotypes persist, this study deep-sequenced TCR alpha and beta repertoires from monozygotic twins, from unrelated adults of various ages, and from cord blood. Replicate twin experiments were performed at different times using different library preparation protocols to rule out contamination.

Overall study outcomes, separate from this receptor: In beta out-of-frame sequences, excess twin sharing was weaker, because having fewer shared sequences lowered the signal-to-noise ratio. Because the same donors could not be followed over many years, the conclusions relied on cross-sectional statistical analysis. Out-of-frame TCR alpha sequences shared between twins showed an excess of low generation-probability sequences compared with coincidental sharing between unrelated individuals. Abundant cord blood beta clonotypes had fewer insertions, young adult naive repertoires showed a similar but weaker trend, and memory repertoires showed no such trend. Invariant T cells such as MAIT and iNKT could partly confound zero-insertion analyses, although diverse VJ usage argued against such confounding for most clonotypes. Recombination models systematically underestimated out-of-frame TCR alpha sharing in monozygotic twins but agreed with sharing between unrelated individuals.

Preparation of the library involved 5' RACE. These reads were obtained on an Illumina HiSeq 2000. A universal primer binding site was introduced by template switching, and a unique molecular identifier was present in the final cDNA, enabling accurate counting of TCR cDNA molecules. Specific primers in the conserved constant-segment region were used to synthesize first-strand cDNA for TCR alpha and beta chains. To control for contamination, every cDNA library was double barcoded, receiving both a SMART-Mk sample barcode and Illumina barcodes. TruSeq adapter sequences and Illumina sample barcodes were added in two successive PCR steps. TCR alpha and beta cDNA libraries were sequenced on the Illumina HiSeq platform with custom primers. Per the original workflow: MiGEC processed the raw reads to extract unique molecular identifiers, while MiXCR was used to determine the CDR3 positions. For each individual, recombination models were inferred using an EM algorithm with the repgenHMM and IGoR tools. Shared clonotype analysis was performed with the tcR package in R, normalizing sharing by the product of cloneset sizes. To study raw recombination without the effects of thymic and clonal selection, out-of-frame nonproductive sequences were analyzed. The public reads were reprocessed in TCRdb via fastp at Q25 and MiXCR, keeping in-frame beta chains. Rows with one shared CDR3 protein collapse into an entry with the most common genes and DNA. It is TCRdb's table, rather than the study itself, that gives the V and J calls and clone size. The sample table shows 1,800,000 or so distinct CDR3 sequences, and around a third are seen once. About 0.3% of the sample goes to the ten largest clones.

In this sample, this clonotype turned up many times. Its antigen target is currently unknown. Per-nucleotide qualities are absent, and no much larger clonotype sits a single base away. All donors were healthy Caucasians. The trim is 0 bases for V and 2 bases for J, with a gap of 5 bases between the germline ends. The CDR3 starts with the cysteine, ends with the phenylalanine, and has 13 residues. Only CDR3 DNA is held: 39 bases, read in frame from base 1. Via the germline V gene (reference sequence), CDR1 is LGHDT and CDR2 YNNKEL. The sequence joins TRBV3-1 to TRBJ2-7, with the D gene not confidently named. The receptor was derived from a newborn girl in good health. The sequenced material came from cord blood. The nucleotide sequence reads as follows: TGTGCCAGCAGCCAAGATCAAGCCTACGAGCAGTACTTC. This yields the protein CASSQDQAYEQYF.